Detailed here is one T cell receptor (beta chain). This specimen belongs to a study of cytomegalovirus exposure and HLA in healthy donors. 60 Vbeta and 13 Jbeta primers were used in PCR. Assay: immunoSEQ multiplex PCR; the TCRdb copy retains only in-frame clones and omits some. The data show 90,000 to 120,000 clones, less than 85% seen once. CDR3 size: 18 residues. Trimming took 5 bases from V and 3 from J, leaving 23 bases between them. Germline CDR1 reads SEHNR; CDR2 reads FQNEAQ (reference sequence). The chain employs TRBV7-9 and TRBJ1-5; D perhaps matches TRBD1 (5 bases). The TCR originated in a man aged 18 to 30 in good health and CMV-seronegative. The sequenced sample consisted of PBMCs. The CDR3 loop reads CASSPGAMIGRDNQPQHF. The CDR3 DNA is TGTGCCAGCAGCCCTGGGGCCATGATAGGGAGGGACAATCAGCCCCAGCATTTT.